Below, 6 T cell receptor beta chains from the same sample are listed, as sequenced in a study of neurological immune-mediated disorders. MiXCR, applied by TCRdb to the 5' RACE reads, yields one record per CDR3 protein. The sample yields 40,000 to 45,000 distinct CDR3 sequences, under 6.5% seen once. Sequences were obtained from CD4+ T cells from blood. The receptors here all came from a woman aged 40-49 years in good health.

In its sample, this clonotype was seen many times. The genes are TRBV9 and TRBJ1-2; D remains ambiguous. This CDR3 region has 14 residues. CDR1 is SGDLS, CDR2 YYNGEE, per germline. Between the trimmed V and J ends, which lost 4 bases and 2 bases, there was a span of 12 bases. DNA for the CDR3: TGTGCCAGCAGCCCAGCCCGGGAAAACTATGGCTACACCTTC. Amino acids: CASSPARENYGYTF.

The chain is built from TRBV28 and TRBJ1-1, with 7 positions matching TRBD1. The J segment lost 4 bases and the V segment lost 3 bases, leaving 11 bases of the junction unmatched. Germline V CDR1 and CDR2: MDHEN, SYDVKM. The length of the CDR3 is 16 residues. In DNA, the CDR3 is TGTGCCAGCAGTTTCCCTCGTCGACAGGGAGGCACTGAAGCTTTCTTT. Residues: CASSFPRRQGGTEAFF.

The chain's CDR3 is CSAASGSSSTDTQYF. The CDR3 coding sequence is TGCAGTGCTGCCAGCGGGAGCTCTAGCACAGATACGCAGTATTTT. The chain has TRBV20-1 and TRBJ2-3, with 8 bases identical to TRBD2. Germline CDR1 reads DFQATT; CDR2 reads SNEGSKA (reference sequence). J was trimmed by 0 bases and V by 5 bases; bases with no gene match: 7. The length of the CDR3 is 15 residues.

There are many counts of this clonotype. The rearrangement joins TRBV2 to TRBJ2-2; D gene uncertain. CDR1 and CDR2 from the germline V gene are SNHLY and FYNNEI. The CDR3 sequence is 11 residues long. Trimming removed 6 bases at V and 8 bases at J, with 7 bases between. CDR3 sequence: CASSPPGELFF. CDR3 nucleotide sequence: TGTGCCAGCAGCCCACCGGGGGAGCTGTTTTTT.

This clonotype occurred many times. This may come from a read error, since a much larger clone is one base off. The chain uses TRBV15 and TRBJ2-6; 9 bases line up with TRBD1. The germline gives CDR1 LNHNV, CDR2 YYDKDF (reference sequence). CDR3 length: 17 amino acids. CDR3 sequence reads: CVTSRQGGSSGANVLTF. In nucleotides, the CDR3 is TGTGTCACCAGCAGACAGGGGGGAAGCTCTGGGGCCAACGTCCTGACTTTC.

This clonotype was seen many times. The rearrangement links TRBV7-9 to TRBJ1-2; D gene unclear. From germline, CDR1 is SEHNR and CDR2 FQNEAQ (reference sequence). Between the trimmed V and J ends, which lost 0 bases and 0 bases, there was a span of 11 bases. This CDR3 has 16 amino acids. DNA of the CDR3: TGTGCCAGCAGCTTAGCGAGAAGGCTGACTAACTATGGCTACACCTTC. It specifies CASSLARRLTNYGYTF.